This T cell receptor beta chain appears in the sequencing data of a study of blood T cell repertoires in COVID-19. Whole-study context: The study drew acute and convalescent COVID-19 samples from the United States, Italy and Spain. Sample material is recorded as cDNA or gDNA derived from T cells, B-cell-depleted T cells, or PBMCs.

Per the authors' pipeline: Reference gene primers were amplified, and this amplification served to estimate nucleated cell counts. Generated by immunoSEQ multiplex PCR, the TCRdb table keeps only in-frame clones and is missing some. V and J calls plus clone size are reproduced from that table; the DNA served to infer D and trimming. This sample has hundreds of thousands of clones, with more than 85% found just once. The specimen was peripheral blood. This receptor was obtained from a human donor in a cohort sampled during active COVID-19.

The CDR3 here is CASSLRPVRGPTGELFF. The CDR3 coding sequence is TGTGCCAGCAGCCTCCGCCCGGTCAGGGGTCCCACCGGGGAGCTGTTTTTT. This chain connects TRBV7-8 to TRBJ2-2, with TRBD1 as a possible D gene (6 bases). Germline V gene sequence: CDR1 SGHVS, CDR2 FQNEAQ. Between the trimmed V and J ends, which lost 5 bases and 4 bases, there was a span of 20 bases. The CDR3 runs 17 residues.